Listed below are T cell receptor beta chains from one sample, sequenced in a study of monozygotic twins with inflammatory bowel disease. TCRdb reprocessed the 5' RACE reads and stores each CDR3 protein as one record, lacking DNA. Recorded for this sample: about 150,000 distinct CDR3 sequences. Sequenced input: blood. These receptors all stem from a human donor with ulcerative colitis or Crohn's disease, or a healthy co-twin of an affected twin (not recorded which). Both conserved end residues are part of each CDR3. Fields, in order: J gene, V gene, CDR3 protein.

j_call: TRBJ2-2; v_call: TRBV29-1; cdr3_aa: CSVVGTESNTGELFF
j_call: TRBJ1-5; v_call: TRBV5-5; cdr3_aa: CASSRGDTNQPQHF
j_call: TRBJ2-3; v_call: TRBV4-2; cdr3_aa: CASSQEPRLAGYSTDTQYF
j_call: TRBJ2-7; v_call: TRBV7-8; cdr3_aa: CASTLGFGGKYEQYF
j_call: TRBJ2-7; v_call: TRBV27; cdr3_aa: CASSSRGYEQYF
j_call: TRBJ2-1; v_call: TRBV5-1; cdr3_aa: CASSSGLAGGPSRYNEQFF
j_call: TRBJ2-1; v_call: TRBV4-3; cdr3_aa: CASSQLLAGGRNEQFF
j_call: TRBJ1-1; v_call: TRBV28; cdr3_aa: CASTRFQGMNTEAFF
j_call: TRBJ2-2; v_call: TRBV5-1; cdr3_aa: CASSLGQGANTGELFF
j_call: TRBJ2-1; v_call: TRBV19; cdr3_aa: CASSLLAHSYNEQFF
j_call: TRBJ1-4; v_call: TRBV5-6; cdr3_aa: CASSPNDYGREKLFF
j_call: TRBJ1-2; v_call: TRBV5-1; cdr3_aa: CASSLGTMDGYTF
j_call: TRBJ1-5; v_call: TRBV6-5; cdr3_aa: CASSYSTLNNQPQHF
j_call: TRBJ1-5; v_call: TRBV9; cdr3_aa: CASSETGAGQPQHF
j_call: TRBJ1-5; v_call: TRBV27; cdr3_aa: CASSSGTGDQPHHF
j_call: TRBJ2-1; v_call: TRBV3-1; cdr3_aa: CASSQDRQRRYNEQFF
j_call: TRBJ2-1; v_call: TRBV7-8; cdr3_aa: CASSIGVEQFF
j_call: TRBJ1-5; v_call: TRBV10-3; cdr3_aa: CAISESGRKGRGSNQPQHF
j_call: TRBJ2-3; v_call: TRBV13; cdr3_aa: CASSFWGGSTDTQYF
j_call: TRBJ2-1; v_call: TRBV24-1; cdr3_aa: CATSDLRDNEQFF
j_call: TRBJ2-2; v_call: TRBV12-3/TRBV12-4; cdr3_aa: CASRLNTISGRSAGELFF
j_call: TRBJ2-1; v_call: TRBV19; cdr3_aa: CASRQSGTPFLFGQFF
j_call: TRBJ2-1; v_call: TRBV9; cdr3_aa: CASSVAVDRHNEQFF
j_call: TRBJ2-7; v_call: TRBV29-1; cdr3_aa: CSVADSLSESYEQYF
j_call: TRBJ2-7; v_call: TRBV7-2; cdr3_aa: CASSLDRGNYEQYF
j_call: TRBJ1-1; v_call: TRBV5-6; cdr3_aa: CASSPRPHGNTEAFF
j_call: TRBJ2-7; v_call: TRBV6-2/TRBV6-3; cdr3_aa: CASSYIERTYEQYF
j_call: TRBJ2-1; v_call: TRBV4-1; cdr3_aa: CASSSSGRALTANEQFF
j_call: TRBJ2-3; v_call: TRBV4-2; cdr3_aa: CASSQDTGYADTQYF
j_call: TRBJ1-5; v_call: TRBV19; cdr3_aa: CASSPVWDPSQPQHF
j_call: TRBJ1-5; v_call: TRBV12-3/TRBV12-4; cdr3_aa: CASERGYSNQPQHF
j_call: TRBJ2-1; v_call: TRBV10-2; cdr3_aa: CASTQGLAGVNEQFF
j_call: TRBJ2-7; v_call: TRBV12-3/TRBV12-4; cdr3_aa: CASSSSGAISYEQYF
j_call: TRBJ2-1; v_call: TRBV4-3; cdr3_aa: CASSPAGTSGSVNNEQFF
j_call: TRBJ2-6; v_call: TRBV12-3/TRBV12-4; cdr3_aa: CASSRDRGLSSGANVLTF
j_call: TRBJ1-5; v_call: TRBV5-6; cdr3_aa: CASRNRGTTQPQHF
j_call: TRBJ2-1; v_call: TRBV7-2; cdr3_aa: CASSLGGGLDNEQFF
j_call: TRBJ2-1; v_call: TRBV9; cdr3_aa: CASSVDLAGVLNEQFF